This T cell receptor beta chain stems from a study of identical twins. Study observations and caveats: Within beta out-of-frame sequences, the excess sharing observed between twins was weaker. Clonotypes of the beta chain that were abundant in cord blood carried fewer insertions (memory repertoires showed none).

Each CDR3 protein is one row after TCRdb ran MiXCR on the 5' RACE reads. The table records approximately 600,000 distinct CDR3 sequences, around 7.5% of them present only once. V was clipped by 0 bases and J by 7 bases, with 14 bases between them. The CDR3 consists of 16 residues. The germline gives CDR1 SGHRS, CDR2 YFSETQ. This clonotype turned up a few times. The antigen is not known. These data also formed part of another study, on yellow fever vaccine responses in identical twins.

The J gene is TRBJ1-6, the V gene TRBV5-1; D is uncertain. The sample taken for sequencing was PBMCs. The receptor comes from a woman aged 18-35 years in good health. The CDR3 reads CASSLDGGITNSPLHF. CDR3 nucleotides: TGCGCCAGCAGCTTGGATGGAGGGATAACGAATTCACCCCTCCACTTT. Filled out from reference TRBV5-1 and TRBJ1-6, the complete variable domain reads KAGVTQTPRYLIKTRGQQVTLSCSPISGHRSVSWYQQTPGQGLQFLFEYFSETQRNKGNFPGRFSGRQFSNSRSEMNVSTLELGDSALYLCASSLDGGITNSPLHFGNGTRLTVT.